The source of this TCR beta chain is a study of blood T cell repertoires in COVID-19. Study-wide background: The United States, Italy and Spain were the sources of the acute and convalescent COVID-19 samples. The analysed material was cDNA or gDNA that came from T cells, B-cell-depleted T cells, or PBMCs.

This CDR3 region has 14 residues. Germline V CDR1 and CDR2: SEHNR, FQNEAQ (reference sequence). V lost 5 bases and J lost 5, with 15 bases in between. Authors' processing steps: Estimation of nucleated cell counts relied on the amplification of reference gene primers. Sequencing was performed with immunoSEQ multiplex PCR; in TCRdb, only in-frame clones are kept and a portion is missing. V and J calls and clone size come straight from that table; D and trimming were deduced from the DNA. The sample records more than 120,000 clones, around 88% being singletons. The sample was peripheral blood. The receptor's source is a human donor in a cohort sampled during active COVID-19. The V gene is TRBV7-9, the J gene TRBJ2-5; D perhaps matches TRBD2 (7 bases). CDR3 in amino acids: CASSPVGGQETQYF. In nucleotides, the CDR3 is TGTGCCAGCAGCCCAGTGGGGGGGCAGGAGACCCAGTACTTC.